This entry describes one T cell receptor (beta chain). The antigen remains undetermined. Unique molecular identifiers were used in preparing the TCRbeta library. One entry per CDR3 protein, called by TCRdb with MiXCR from the PCR reads. The data contain 700,000 to 950,000 distinct CDR3 sequences, 16% of them seen just once; the ten biggest clones take up 5%. The data originate from a study of T-cell reconstitution after alpha-beta-depleted transplantation in children. Study-wide results and limits: At one year after transplant, newly produced T cells mostly accounted for T-cell counts and diversity.

The CDR3 is 14 amino acids. V lost 1 base, J lost 4 bases, and 8 bases lay in between. The germline V gene encodes CDR1 SGHTA and CDR2 FQGTGA. This sample comprised PBMCs, mostly from graft donor cells, obtained 360 days after TCRalphabeta/CD19-depleted stem cell transplant. The chain uses TRBV7-3 and TRBJ2-1, with D possibly being TRBD2 (5 bases). The source is a male patient younger than 18 who had a stem cell transplant for acute lymphoblastic leukemia, so the T cells may come from the graft donor. CDR3 sequence: CASSLNWEYNEQFF. CDR3 coding DNA: TGTGCCAGCAGCTTAAATTGGGAGTACAATGAGCAGTTCTTC.